This T cell receptor beta chain was observed in a study of regulatory T cells in long-lasting Graves disease. This clonotype was picked up many times. Its antigen is undetermined. Study-wide results and limits: Persistent Graves' patients had lower TCR diversity than newly diagnosed ones.

The time point is: newly diagnosed GD, antithyroid drugs for less than 3 months. Researchers made the TCR library from RNA that was extracted from PBMCs. Arm-PCR of CDR3 regions with iRepertoire HTBI primers generated TCR beta libraries. TCRdb fed the multiplex PCR reads into MiXCR, producing one record per CDR3 protein. The data show 530,000 or so distinct CDR3 sequences, about 16% seen once. Germline V CDR1 and CDR2: SGHTA, FQGTGA. The CDR3 loop spans 15 amino acids. Trimming stripped 5 bases from V and 0 bases from J, with 13 bases between. These data also featured in a second study, about T cells in Graves' hyperthyroidism and ophthalmopathy. That publication notes: Graves' hyperthyroidism qualified as stable when ophthalmopathy did not progress within 18 months.

Sequencing was performed on peripheral blood mononuclear cells (PBMCs), taken at new diagnosis, from a patient treated with antithyroid drugs. The chain uses TRBV7-3 and TRBJ1-2; D remains ambiguous. This receptor was taken from a young man with Graves disease. The CDR3 coding sequence is TGTGCCAGCAGCCCGGGCGGCTCCTCTAACTATGGCTACACCTTC. Translation gives CASSPGGSSNYGYTF. Combining the CDR3 with reference TRBV7-3 and TRBJ1-2 gives the whole variable domain GAGVSQTPSNKVTEKGKYVELRCDPISGHTALYWYRQSLGQGPEFLIYFQGTGAADDSGLPNDRFFAVRPEGSVSTLKIQRTERGDSAVYLCASSPGGSSNYGYTFGSGTRLTVV.